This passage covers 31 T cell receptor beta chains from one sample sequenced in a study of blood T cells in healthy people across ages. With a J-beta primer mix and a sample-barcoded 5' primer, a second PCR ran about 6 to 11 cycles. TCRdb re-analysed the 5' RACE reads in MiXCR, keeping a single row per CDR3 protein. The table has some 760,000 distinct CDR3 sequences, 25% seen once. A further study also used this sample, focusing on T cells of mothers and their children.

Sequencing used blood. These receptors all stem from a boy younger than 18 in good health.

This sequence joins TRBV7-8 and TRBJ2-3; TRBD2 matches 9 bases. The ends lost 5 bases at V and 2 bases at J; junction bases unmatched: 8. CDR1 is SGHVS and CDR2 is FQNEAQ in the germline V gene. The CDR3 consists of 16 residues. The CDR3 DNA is TGTGCCAGCAGCCCGGGGACTAGCTCCCACACAGATACGCAGTATTTT. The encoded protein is CASSPGTSSHTDTQYF.

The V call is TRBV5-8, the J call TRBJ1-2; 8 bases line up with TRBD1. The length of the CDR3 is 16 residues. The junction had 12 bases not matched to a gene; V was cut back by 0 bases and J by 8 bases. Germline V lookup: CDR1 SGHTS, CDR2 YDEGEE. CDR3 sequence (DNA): TGTGCCAGCAGCTTGGTAGGGGCCAGGGGGCGAGAAGGCTACACCTTC. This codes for CASSLVGARGREGYTF.

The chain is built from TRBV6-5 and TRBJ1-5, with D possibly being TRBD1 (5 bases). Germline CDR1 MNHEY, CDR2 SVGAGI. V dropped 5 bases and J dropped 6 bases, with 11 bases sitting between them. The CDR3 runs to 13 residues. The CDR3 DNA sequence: TGTGCCAGCAGTCCAGGGAATAGTCAGCCCCAGCATTTT. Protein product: CASSPGNSQPQHF.

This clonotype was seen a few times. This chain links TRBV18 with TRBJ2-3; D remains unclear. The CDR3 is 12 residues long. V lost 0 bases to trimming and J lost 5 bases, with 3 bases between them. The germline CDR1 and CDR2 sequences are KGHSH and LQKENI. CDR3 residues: CASSPPLDTQYF. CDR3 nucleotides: TGTGCCAGCTCACCACCATTAGATACGCAGTATTTT. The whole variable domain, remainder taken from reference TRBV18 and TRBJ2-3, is NAGVMQNPRHLVRRRGQEARLRCSPMKGHSHVYWYRQLPEEGLKFMVYLQKENIIDESGMPKERFSAEFPKEGPSILRIQQVVRGDSAAYFCASSPPLDTQYFGPGTRLTVL.

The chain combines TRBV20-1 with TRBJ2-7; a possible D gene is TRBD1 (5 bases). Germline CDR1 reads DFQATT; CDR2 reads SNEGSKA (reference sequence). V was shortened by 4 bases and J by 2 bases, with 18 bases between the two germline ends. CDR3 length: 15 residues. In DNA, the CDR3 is TGCAGTGCTACCAATCGACAGCCTCAGCCCTACGAGCAGTACTTC. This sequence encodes CSATNRQPQPYEQYF.

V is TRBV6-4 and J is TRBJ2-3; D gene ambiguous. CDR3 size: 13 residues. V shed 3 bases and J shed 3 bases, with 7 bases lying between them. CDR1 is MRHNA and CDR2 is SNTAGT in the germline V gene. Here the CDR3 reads CASSDGLTDTQYF. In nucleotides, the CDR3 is TGTGCCAGCAGTGATGGCTTGACAGATACGCAGTATTTT.

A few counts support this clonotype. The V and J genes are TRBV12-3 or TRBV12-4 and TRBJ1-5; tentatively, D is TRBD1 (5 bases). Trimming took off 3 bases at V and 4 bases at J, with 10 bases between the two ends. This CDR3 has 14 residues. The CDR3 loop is CASSFHRGNQPQHF. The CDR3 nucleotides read TGTGCCAGCAGTTTCCACCGGGGGAATCAGCCCCAGCATTTT.

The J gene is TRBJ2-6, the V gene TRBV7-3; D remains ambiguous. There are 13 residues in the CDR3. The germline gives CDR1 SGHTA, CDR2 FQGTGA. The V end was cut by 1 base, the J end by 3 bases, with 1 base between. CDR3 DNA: TGTGCCAGCAGCTTAATTGGGGCCAACGTCCTGACTTTC. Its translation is CASSLIGANVLTF. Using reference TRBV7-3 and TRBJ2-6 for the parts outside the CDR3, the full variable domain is GAGVSQTPSNKVTEKGKYVELRCDPISGHTALYWYRQSLGQGPEFLIYFQGTGAADDSGLPNDRFFAVRPEGSVSTLKIQRTERGDSAVYLCASSLIGANVLTFGAGSRLTVL.

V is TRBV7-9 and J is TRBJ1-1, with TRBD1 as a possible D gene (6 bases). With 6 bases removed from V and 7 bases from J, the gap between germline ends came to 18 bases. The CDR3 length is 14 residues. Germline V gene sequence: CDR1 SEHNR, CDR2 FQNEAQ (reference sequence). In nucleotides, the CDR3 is TGTGCCAGCAGAAACACCGGAACAGGGCTTGAAGCTTTCTTT. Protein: CASRNTGTGLEAFF.

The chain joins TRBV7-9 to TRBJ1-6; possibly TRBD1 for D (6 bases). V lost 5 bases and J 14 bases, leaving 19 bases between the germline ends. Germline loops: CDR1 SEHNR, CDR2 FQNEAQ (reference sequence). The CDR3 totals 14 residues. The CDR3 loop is CASSPPEGVPTLHF. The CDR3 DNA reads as TGTGCCAGCAGCCCCCCCGAGGGGGTACCGACCCTCCACTTT. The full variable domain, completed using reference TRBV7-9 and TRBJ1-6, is DTGVSQNPRHKITKRGQNVTFRCDPISEHNRLYWYRQTLGQGPEFLTYFQNEAQLEKSRLLSDRFSAERPKGSFSTLEIQRTEQGDSAMYLCASSPPEGVPTLHFGNGTRLTVT.

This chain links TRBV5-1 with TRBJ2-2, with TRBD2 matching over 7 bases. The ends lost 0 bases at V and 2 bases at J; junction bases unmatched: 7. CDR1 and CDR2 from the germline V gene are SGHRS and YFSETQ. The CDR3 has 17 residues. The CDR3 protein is CASSLESPSGNTGELFF. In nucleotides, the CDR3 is TGCGCCAGCAGCTTGGAGTCGCCTAGCGGAAACACCGGGGAGCTGTTTTTT. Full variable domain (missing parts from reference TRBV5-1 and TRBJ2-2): KAGVTQTPRYLIKTRGQQVTLSCSPISGHRSVSWYQQTPGQGLQFLFEYFSETQRNKGNFPGRFSGRQFSNSRSEMNVSTLELGDSALYLCASSLESPSGNTGELFFGEGSRLTVL.

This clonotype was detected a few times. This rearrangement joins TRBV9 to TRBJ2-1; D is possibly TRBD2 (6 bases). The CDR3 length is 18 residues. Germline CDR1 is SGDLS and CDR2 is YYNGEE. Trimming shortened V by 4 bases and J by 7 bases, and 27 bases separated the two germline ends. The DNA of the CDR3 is TGTGCCAGCAGCTCCCGGGGGAGAGATCTAACGCTACTGAATGAGCAGTTCTTC. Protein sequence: CASSSRGRDLTLLNEQFF.

CDR3 in DNA: TGTGCCAGCAGCACGGGGTGGGAGACCCAGTACTTC. Translating it yields CASSTGWETQYF. This chain uses TRBV6-5 with TRBJ2-1; the D gene is possibly TRBD2 (5 bases). The DNA end lines up better with TRBJ2-5; the J call may be wrong. This CDR3 has 12 residues. CDR1 and CDR2 from the germline V gene are MNHEY and SVGAGI.

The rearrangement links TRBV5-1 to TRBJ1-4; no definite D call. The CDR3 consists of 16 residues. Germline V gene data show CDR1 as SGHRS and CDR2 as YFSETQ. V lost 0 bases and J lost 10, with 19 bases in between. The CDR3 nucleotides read TGCGCCAGCAGCTTGGGGTTGGACTCTACCGCGGGAAAACTGTTTTTT. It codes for CASSLGLDSTAGKLFF.

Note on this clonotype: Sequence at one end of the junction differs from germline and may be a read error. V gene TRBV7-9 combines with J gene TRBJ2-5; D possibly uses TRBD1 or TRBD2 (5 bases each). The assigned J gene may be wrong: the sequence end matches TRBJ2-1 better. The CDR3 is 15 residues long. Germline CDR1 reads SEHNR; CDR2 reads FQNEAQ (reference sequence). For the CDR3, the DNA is TGTACCAGCAGCTTAAGAGGGGATCCTTACAATGAGCAGTTCTTC. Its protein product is CTSSLRGDPYNEQFF.

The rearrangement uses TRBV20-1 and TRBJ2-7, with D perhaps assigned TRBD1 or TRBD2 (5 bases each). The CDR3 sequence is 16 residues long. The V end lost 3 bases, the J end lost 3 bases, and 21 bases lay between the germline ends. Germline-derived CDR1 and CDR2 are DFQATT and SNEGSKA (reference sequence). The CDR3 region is CSARVPEAGTYYEQYF. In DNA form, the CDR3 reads TGCAGTGCTAGGGTCCCCGAAGCCGGGACCTACTACGAGCAGTACTTC.

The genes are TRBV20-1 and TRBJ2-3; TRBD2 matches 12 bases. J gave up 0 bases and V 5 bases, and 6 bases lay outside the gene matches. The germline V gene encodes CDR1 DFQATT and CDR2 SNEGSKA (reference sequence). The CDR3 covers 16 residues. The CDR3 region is CSARRLAGASTDTQYF. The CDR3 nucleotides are TGCAGTGCTCGAAGACTAGCGGGAGCCAGCACAGATACGCAGTATTTT.

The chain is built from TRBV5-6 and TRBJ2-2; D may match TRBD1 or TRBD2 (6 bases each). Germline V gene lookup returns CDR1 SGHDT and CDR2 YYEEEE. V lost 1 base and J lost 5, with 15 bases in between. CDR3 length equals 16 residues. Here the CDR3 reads CASSLLRGGGTGELFF. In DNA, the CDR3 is TGTGCCAGCAGCTTGTTGCGCGGAGGGGGGACCGGGGAGCTGTTTTTT.

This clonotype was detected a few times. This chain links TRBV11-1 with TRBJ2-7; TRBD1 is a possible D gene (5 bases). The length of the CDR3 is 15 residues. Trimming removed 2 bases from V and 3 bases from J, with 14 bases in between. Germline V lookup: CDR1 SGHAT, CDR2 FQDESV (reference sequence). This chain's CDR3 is CASSLFPARDYEQYF. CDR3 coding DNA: TGTGCCAGCAGCTTATTCCCCGCCAGGGACTACGAGCAGTACTTC. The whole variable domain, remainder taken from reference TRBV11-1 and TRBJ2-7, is EAEVAQSPRYKITEKSQAVAFWCDPISGHATLYWYRQILGQGPELLVQFQDESVVDDSQLPKDRFSAERLKGVDSTLKIQPAELGDSAMYLCASSLFPARDYEQYFGPGTRLTVT.

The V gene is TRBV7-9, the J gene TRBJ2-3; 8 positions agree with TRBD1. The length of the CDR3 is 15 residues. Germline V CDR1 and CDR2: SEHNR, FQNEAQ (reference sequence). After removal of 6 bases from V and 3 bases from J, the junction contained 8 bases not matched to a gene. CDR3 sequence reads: CASRLQRQGTDTQYF. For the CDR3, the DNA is TGTGCCAGCAGACTCCAGAGACAGGGGACAGATACGCAGTATTTT.

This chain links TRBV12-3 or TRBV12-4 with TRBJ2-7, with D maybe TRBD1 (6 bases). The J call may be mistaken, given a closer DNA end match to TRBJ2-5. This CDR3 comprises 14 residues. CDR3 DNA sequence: TGTGCCAGCAGTTTACGACAGGATAAAGAGACCCAGTACTTC. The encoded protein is CASSLRQDKETQYF.

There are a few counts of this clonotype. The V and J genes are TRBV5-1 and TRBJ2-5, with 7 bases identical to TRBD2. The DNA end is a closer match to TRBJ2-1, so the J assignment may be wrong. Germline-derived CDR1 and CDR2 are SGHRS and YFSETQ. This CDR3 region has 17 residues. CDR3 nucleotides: TGCGCCAGCAGCTTGGACGGGAGCGGGACTAAAAGAGATGAGCAGTTCTTC. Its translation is CASSLDGSGTKRDEQFF.

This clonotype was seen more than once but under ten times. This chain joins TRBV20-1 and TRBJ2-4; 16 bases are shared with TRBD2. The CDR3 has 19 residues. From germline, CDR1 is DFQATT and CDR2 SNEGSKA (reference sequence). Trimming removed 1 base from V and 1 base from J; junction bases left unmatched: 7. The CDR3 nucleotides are TGCAGTGCTAGAGGTGCGGGACTAGCGGGGGGGCGTGCCAAAAACATTCAGTACTTC. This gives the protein CSARGAGLAGGRAKNIQYF.

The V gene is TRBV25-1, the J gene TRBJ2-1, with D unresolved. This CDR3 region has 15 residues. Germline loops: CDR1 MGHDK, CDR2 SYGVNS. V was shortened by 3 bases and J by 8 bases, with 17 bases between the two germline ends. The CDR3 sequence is CASSDAVIGIDEQFF. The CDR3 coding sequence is TGTGCCAGCAGTGACGCGGTCATAGGTATAGATGAGCAGTTCTTC.

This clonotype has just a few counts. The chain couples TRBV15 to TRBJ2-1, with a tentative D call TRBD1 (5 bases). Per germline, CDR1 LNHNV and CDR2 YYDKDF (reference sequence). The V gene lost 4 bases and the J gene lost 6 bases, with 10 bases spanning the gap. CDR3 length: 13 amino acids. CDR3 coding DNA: TGTGCCACCAGCAAGGACACATCCAATGAGCAGTTCTTC. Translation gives CATSKDTSNEQFF.

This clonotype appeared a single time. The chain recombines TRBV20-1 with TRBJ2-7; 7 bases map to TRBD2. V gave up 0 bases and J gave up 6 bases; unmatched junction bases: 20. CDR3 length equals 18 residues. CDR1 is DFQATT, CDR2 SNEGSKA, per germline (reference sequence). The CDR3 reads CSARDSGGSSLGHGEQYF. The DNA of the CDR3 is TGCAGTGCTAGAGATTCGGGGGGATCAAGCCTCGGGCATGGCGAGCAGTACTTC.

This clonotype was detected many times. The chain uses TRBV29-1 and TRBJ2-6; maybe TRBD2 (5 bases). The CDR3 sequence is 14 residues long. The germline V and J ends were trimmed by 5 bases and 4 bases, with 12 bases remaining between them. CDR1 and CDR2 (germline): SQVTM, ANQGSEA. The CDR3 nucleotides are TGCAGCGTTATCCCGGGAAGAGGGGCCAACGTCCTGACTTTC. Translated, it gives CSVIPGRGANVLTF.

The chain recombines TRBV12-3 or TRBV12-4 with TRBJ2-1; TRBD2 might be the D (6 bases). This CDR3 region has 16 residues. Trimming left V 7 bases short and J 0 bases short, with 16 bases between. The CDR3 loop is CASNRSGGSSYNEQFF. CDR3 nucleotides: TGTGCCAGCAACAGGAGCGGAGGGAGCTCCTACAATGAGCAGTTCTTC.

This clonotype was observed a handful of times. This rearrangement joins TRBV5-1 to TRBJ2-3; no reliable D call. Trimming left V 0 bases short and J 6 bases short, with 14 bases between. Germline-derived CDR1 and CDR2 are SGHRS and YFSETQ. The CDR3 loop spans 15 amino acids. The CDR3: CASSLGPERLDTQYF. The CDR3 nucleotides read TGCGCCAGCAGCTTGGGGCCCGAGCGCCTGGATACGCAGTATTTT. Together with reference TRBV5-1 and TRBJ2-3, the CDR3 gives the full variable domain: KAGVTQTPRYLIKTRGQQVTLSCSPISGHRSVSWYQQTPGQGLQFLFEYFSETQRNKGNFPGRFSGRQFSNSRSEMNVSTLELGDSALYLCASSLGPERLDTQYFGPGTRLTVL.

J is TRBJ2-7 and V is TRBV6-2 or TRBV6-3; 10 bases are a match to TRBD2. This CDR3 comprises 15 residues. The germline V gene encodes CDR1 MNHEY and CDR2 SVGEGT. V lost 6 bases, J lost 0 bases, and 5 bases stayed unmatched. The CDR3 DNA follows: TGTGCCAGCAGGCAACTAGCGGGGAACTCCTACGAGCAGTACTTC. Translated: CASRQLAGNSYEQYF.

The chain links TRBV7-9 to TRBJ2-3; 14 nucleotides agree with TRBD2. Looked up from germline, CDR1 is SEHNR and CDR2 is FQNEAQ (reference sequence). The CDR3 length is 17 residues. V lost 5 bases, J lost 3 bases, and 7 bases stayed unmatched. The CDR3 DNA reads TGTGCCAGCAGCATCACGGGACTAGCGGGAGAGACAGATACGCAGTATTTT. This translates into CASSITGLAGETDTQYF.